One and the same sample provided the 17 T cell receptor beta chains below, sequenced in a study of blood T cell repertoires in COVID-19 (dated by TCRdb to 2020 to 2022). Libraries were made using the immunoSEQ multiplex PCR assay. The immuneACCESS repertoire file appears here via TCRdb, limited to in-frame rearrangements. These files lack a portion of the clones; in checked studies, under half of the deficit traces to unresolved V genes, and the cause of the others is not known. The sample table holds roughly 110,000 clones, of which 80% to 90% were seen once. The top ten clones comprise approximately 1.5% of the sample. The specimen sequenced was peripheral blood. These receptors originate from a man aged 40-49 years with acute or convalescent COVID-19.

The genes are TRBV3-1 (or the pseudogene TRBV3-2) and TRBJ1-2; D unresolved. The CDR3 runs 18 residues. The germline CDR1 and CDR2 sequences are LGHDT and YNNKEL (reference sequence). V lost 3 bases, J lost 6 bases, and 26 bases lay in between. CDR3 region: CASSQTLGRNPQPHGYTF. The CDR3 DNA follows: TGTGCCAGCAGCCAGACACTGGGGAGGAACCCCCAACCCCATGGCTACACCTTC.

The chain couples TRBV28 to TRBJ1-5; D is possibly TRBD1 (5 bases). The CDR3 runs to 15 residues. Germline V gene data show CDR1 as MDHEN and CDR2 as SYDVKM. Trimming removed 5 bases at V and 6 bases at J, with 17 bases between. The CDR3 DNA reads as TGTGCCAGCAGTCCTGGGCAGGGAATAGCTCAGCCCCAGCATTTT. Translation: CASSPGQGIAQPQHF.

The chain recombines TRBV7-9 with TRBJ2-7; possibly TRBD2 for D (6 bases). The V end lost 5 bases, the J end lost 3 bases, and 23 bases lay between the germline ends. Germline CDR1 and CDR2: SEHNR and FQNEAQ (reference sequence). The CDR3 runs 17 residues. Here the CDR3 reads CASSPAWRGGTVYEQYF. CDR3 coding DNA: TGTGCCAGCAGCCCTGCATGGCGGGGCGGGACCGTCTACGAGCAGTACTTC.

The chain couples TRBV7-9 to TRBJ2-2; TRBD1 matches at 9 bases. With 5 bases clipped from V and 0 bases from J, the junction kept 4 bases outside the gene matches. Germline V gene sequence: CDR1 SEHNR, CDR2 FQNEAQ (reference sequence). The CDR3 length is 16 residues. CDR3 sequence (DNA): TGTGCCAGCAGCGTTACAGGGGGCACGAACACCGGGGAGCTGTTTTTT. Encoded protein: CASSVTGGTNTGELFF. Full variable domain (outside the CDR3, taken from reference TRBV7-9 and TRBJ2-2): DTGVSQNPRHKITKRGQNVTFRCDPISEHNRLYWYRQTLGQGPEFLTYFQNEAQLEKSRLLSDRFSAERPKGSFSTLEIQRTEQGDSAMYLCASSVTGGTNTGELFFGEGSRLTVL.

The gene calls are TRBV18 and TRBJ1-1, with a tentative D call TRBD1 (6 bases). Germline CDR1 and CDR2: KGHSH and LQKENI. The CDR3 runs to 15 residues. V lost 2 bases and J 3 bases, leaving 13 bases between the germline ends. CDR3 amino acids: CASSPYQGSDTEAFF. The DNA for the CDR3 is TGTGCCAGCTCACCATATCAGGGGAGCGACACTGAAGCTTTCTTT.

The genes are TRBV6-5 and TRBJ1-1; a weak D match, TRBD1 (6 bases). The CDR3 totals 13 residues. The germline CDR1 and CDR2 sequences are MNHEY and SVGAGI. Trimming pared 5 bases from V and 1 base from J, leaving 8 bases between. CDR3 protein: CASSQQGNTEAFF. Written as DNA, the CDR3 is TGTGCCAGCAGTCAACAGGGGAACACTGAAGCTTTCTTT.

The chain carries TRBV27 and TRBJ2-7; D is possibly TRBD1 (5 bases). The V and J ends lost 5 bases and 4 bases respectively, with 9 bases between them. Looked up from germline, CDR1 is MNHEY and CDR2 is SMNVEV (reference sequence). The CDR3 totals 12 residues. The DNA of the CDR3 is TGTGCCAGCAGTCCGTCAGGGTACGAGCAGTACTTC. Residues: CASSPSGYEQYF.

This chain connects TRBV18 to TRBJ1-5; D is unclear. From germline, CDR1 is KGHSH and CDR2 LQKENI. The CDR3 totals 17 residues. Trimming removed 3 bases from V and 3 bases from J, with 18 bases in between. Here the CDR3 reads CASSPFPLQRANQPQHF. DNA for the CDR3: TGTGCCAGCTCACCTTTTCCTCTTCAACGAGCCAATCAGCCCCAGCATTTT.

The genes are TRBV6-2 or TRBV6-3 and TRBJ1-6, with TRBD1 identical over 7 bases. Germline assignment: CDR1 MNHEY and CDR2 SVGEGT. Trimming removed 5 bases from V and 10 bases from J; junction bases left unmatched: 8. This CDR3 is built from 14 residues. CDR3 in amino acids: CASSLDRFRSPLHF. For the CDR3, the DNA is TGTGCCAGCAGTCTGGACAGGTTCCGGTCACCCCTCCACTTT.

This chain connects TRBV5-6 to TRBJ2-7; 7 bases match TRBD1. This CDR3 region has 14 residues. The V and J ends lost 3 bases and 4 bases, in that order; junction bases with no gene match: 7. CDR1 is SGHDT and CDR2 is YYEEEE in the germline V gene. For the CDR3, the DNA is TGTGCCAGCAGCTCTGAAGCACAGGGGTACGAGCAGTACTTC. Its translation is CASSSEAQGYEQYF.

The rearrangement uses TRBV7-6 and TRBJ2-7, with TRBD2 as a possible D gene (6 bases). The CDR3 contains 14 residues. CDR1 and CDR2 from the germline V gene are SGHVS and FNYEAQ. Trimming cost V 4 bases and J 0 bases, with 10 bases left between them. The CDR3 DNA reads TGTGCCAGCAGCTCACCGGGACTCTCCTACGAGCAGTACTTC. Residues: CASSSPGLSYEQYF. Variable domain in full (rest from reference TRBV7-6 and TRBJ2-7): GAGVSQSPRYKVTKRGQDVALRCDPISGHVSLYWYRQALGQGPEFLTYFNYEAQQDKSGLPNDRFSAERPEGSISTLTIQRTEQRDSAMYRCASSSPGLSYEQYFGPGTRLTVT.

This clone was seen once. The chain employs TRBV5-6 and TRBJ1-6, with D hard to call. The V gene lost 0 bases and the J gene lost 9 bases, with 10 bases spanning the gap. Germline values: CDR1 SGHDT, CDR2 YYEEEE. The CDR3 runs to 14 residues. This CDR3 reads CASSLASSLSPLHF. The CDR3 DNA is TGTGCCAGCAGCTTGGCTTCGTCTCTTTCACCCCTCCACTTT.

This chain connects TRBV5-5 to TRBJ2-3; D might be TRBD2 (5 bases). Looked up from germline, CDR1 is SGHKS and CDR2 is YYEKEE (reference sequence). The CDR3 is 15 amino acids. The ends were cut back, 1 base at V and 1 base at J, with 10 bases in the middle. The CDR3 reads CASSLRVSGTDTQYF. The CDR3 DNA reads TGTGCCAGCAGCTTGCGCGTTAGCGGCACAGATACGCAGTATTTT. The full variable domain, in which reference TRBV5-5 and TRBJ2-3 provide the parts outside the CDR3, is DAGVTQSPTHLIKTRGQQVTLRCSPISGHKSVSWYQQVLGQGPQFIFQYYEKEERGRGNFPDRFSARQFPNYSSELNVNALLLGDSALYLCASSLRVSGTDTQYFGPGTRLTVL.

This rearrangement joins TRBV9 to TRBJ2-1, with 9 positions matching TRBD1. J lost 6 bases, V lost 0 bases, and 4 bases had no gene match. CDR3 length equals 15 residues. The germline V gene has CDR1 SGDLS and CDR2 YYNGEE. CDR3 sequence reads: CASSVGGDRANEQFF. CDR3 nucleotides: TGTGCCAGCAGCGTAGGAGGGGACAGGGCCAATGAGCAGTTCTTC.

CDR3 sequence (DNA): TGTGCCAGCAGCCAACAGGGATGGACTGAAGCTTTCTTT. Amino acids: CASSQQGWTEAFF. The chain couples TRBV11-3 to TRBJ1-1; weak D call: TRBD1 (6 bases). The CDR3 is made up of 13 amino acids. Trimming removed 5 bases from V and 5 bases from J, with 12 bases in between. Germline assignment: CDR1 SGHNT and CDR2 YENEEA.

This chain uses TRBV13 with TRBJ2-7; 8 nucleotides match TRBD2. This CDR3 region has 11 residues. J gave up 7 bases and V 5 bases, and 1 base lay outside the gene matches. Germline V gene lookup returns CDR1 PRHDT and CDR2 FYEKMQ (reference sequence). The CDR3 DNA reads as TGTGCCAGCAGCGTAGCGGGGGAGCAGTACTTC. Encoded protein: CASSVAGEQYF.

CDR3 sequence: CASSQSKGTARNNEQFF. The CDR3 DNA is TGCGCCAGCAGCCAAAGTAAGGGGACAGCACGAAACAATGAGCAGTTCTTC. This chain links TRBV4-1 with TRBJ2-1; 7 nucleotides line up with TRBD1. Losses at the gene ends were 2 bases for V and 5 bases for J; bases not matched to a gene: 12. CDR3 size: 17 residues. CDR1 MGHRA and CDR2 YSYEKL come from the germline V gene.